The next 25 T cell receptor beta chains were all read from a single sample in a study of OX40 agonist ivuxolimab in advanced cancers. Generated by immunoSEQ multiplex PCR, the TCRdb table keeps only in-frame clones and is missing some. The data show about 79,000 clones, 88% seen once. The specimen was CD4+ or CD8+ T cells sorted from blood, collected in a trial of the OX40 agonist ivuxolimab. Receptors were obtained from an adult with an advanced solid tumor such as melanoma, head and neck, liver or kidney cancer.

The V and J genes are TRBV5-1 and TRBJ2-1; 10 bases line up with TRBD2. This CDR3 region has 16 residues. V was clipped by 9 bases and J by 4 bases; unmatched bases: 13. Germline CDR1 is SGHRS and CDR2 is YFSETQ. CDR3 loop: CANNPRTSGCYNEQFF. The CDR3 coding sequence is TGCGCCAACAACCCCCGGACTAGCGGATGTTACAATGAGCAGTTCTTC.

V usage is TRBV2 and J usage is TRBJ2-3, with unresolved D. V lost 11 bases, J lost 0 bases, and 12 bases lay in between. Germline loops: CDR1 SNHLY, CDR2 FYNNEI. CDR3 length equals 13 residues. DNA for the CDR3: TGTGCCCGAAAACCGGATAGCACAGATACGCAGTATTTT. Translation gives CARKPDSTDTQYF.

The chain recombines TRBV5-1 with TRBJ2-5; D gene ambiguous. This CDR3 region has 14 residues. V was pared by 1 base and J by 2 bases, with 9 bases between. Germline V gene data show CDR1 as SGHRS and CDR2 as YFSETQ. For the CDR3, the DNA is TGCGCCAGCAGCTTGAGTCAAGTTCAAGAGACCCAGTACTTC. This sequence encodes CASSLSQVQETQYF.

This rearrangement joins TRBV28 to TRBJ1-2, with a weak D call TRBD1 (5 bases). This CDR3 has 12 amino acids. Germline assignment: CDR1 MDHEN and CDR2 SYDVKM. Trimming stripped 1 base from V and 8 bases from J, with 8 bases between. Here the CDR3 DNA reads TGTGCCAGCAGTTTATACCGGGGCGGCTACACCTTC. Its translation: CASSLYRGGYTF.

This clone occurred a few times. The rearrangement joins TRBV6-5 to TRBJ2-2, with D possibly TRBD2 on 5 matching bases. Germline V gene sequence: CDR1 MNHEY, CDR2 SVGAGI. This CDR3 comprises 15 residues. V lost 2 bases and J 4 bases, leaving 11 bases between the germline ends. This CDR3 reads CASSYGRGSTGELFF. The CDR3 DNA follows: TGTGCCAGCAGTTACGGCCGGGGTAGCACCGGGGAGCTGTTTTTT.

This clone was counted only a few times. The chain is built from TRBV4-1 and TRBJ2-4, with D possibly TRBD1 on 5 matching bases. The V end was cut by 0 bases, the J end by 3 bases, with 15 bases between. The CDR3 runs to 17 residues. Germline V gives CDR1 MGHRA, CDR2 YSYEKL. The CDR3: CASSQDTDTSGKNIQYF. DNA for the CDR3: TGCGCCAGCAGCCAAGATACGGACACGTCAGGCAAAAACATTCAGTACTTC.

The chain is built from TRBV7-2 and TRBJ2-7; 9 bases agree with TRBD1. Germline CDR1 SGHTA, CDR2 FQGNSA. The length of the CDR3 is 13 residues. Trimming at V came to 5 bases and at J to 3 bases, leaving 2 bases not matched to a gene. The CDR3 DNA is TGTGCCAGCAGCATGGACAGGGGCTACGAGCAGTACTTC. It is translated as CASSMDRGYEQYF.

V and J are TRBV19 and TRBJ2-5; 13 nucleotides agree with TRBD2. The J call is in doubt because the DNA end fits TRBJ2-7 better. The CDR3 totals 15 residues. From germline, CDR1 is LNHDA and CDR2 SQIVND (reference sequence). CDR3 DNA: TGTGCCAGTAGTAATGGACTAGCGGGGGCCTACGAGCAGTACTTC. Translated: CASSNGLAGAYEQYF.

The chain recombines TRBV29-1 with TRBJ1-2, with 11 bases aligning to TRBD1. This CDR3 contains 13 residues. Germline assignment: CDR1 SQVTM and CDR2 ANQGSEA. J lost 3 bases, V lost 7 bases, and 4 bases had no gene match. The CDR3 spells CSARTGGDYGYTF. CDR3 nucleotide sequence: TGCAGCGCCCGGACAGGGGGCGACTATGGCTACACCTTC.

The chain employs TRBV7-9 and TRBJ1-2; no definite D call. Per the germline V gene, CDR1 is SEHNR and CDR2 is FQNEAQ (reference sequence). V shed 5 bases and J shed 6 bases, with 22 bases lying between them. The CDR3 totals 16 residues. The CDR3 DNA sequence: TGTGCCAGCAGCCTAAATCGGGCCTCGGAGGGTAATGGCTACACCTTC. It encodes CASSLNRASEGNGYTF.

The gene calls are TRBV5-6 and TRBJ1-2, with 11 bases that match TRBD1. The ends lost 3 bases at V and 2 bases at J; junction bases unmatched: 0. CDR3 length equals 14 residues. Germline values: CDR1 SGHDT, CDR2 YYEEEE. The CDR3 here is CASSWTGGNYGYTF. In DNA form, the CDR3 reads TGTGCCAGCAGCTGGACAGGGGGCAACTATGGCTACACCTTC.

The chain joins TRBV29-1 to TRBJ2-7; perhaps TRBD1 as D (6 bases). Trimming took off 4 bases at V and 2 bases at J, with 18 bases between the two ends. Germline CDR1 is SQVTM and CDR2 is ANQGSEA. The CDR3 sequence is 15 residues long. The CDR3 DNA reads TGCAGCGTTGCTGCGGTAAAAGGGGGTACCTACGAGCAGTACTTC. Protein sequence: CSVAAVKGGTYEQYF.

V gene TRBV6-6 combines with J gene TRBJ1-4, with 7 bases fitting TRBD1. J was trimmed by 8 bases and V by 4 bases; bases with no gene match: 10. Germline V gives CDR1 MNHNY, CDR2 SVGAGI (reference sequence). The CDR3 is 15 residues long. In DNA form, the CDR3 reads TGTGCCAGCAGTTCGGAGACAGGGAATGGCGAAAAACTGTTTTTT. This codes for CASSSETGNGEKLFF.

The CDR3 DNA reads as TGTGCCAGTAGCCCCAGTACAGATACGCAGTATTTT. Protein sequence: CASSPSTDTQYF. This chain uses TRBV19 with TRBJ2-3; D not resolved. The CDR3 extends over 12 amino acids. Trimming shortened V by 6 bases and J by 3 bases, and 7 bases separated the two germline ends. Germline CDR1 reads LNHDA; CDR2 reads SQIVND (reference sequence).

The genes are TRBV11-2 and TRBJ1-5; D gene uncertain. Germline V CDR1 and CDR2: SGHAT, FQNNGV. The CDR3 extends over 15 amino acids. Trimming stripped 1 base from V and 0 bases from J, with 7 bases between. CDR3 loop: CASSLGGFSNQPQHF. DNA for the CDR3: TGTGCCAGCAGCTTAGGGGGTTTTAGCAATCAGCCCCAGCATTTT.

The CDR3 DNA is TGTGCCAGCAGCTTTGACAGGGATCAGCCCCAGCATTTT. Its protein is CASSFDRDQPQHF. The J gene is TRBJ1-5, the V gene TRBV7-3; 7 bases align to TRBD1. V shed 3 bases, J shed 5 bases, and the junction held 1 base outside the gene matches. The CDR3 loop spans 13 amino acids. Germline-derived CDR1 and CDR2 are SGHTA and FQGTGA.

The chain has TRBV28 and TRBJ1-2; D not resolved. Germline CDR1 and CDR2: MDHEN and SYDVKM. The CDR3 totals 14 residues. V lost 7 bases and J lost 6, with 18 bases in between. The CDR3 protein is CASTTIAGLNGYTF. The DNA for the CDR3 is TGTGCCAGCACTACCATCGCGGGGTTGAATGGCTACACCTTC.

The V and J genes are TRBV11-3 and TRBJ2-5; unclear D gene. Germline values: CDR1 SGHNT, CDR2 YENEEA. The CDR3 spans 14 residues. Trimming took 1 base from V and 4 from J, leaving 10 bases between them. CDR3 region: CASSLGVVGETQYF. Written as DNA, the CDR3 is TGTGCCAGCAGCTTAGGAGTCGTTGGAGAGACCCAGTACTTC.

This chain connects TRBV5-4 to TRBJ1-1; TRBD1 matches at 7 bases. There are 14 residues in the CDR3. With V trimmed by 7 bases and J by 4 bases, 10 bases remained unmatched. Germline CDR1 SGHNT, CDR2 YYREEE (reference sequence). CDR3: CASRRQGGSTEAFF. CDR3 sequence (DNA): TGTGCCAGCCGAAGACAGGGAGGCTCCACTGAAGCTTTCTTT.

The chain joins TRBV2 to TRBJ2-2; D is perhaps TRBD2 (5 bases). The V end lost 2 bases, the J end lost 4 bases, and 11 bases lay between the germline ends. The CDR3 runs to 15 residues. CDR1 is SNHLY, CDR2 FYNNEI, per germline. This CDR3 reads CASSERGSGTGELFF. In DNA form, the CDR3 reads TGTGCCAGCAGTGAACGAGGGTCGGGCACCGGGGAGCTGTTTTTT. Full variable domain (remainder filled in from reference TRBV2 and TRBJ2-2): EPEVTQTPSHQVTQMGQEVILRCVPISNHLYFYWYRQILGQKVEFLVSFYNNEISEKSEIFDDQFSVERPDGSNFTLKIRSTKLEDSAMYFCASSERGSGTGELFFGEGSRLTVL.

The rearrangement links TRBV19 to TRBJ2-3, with 9 bases that match TRBD1. Germline V gives CDR1 LNHDA, CDR2 SQIVND (reference sequence). Trimming took 4 bases from V and 3 from J; bases not matched to a gene: 2. The CDR3 contains 14 residues. The CDR3 DNA reads as TGTGCCAGTAGTAGGACAGGGGCAACAGATACGCAGTATTTT. Protein: CASSRTGATDTQYF. The full variable domain, completed using reference TRBV19 and TRBJ2-3, is DGGITQSPKYLFRKEGQNVTLSCEQNLNHDAMYWYRQDPGQGLRLIYYSQIVNDFQKGDIAEGYSVSREKKESFPLTVTSAQKNPTAFYLCASSRTGATDTQYFGPGTRLTVL.

This clone was counted a single time. This chain connects TRBV6-5 to TRBJ2-3; 9 bases are a match to TRBD2. In germline, CDR1 is MNHEY, CDR2 SVGAGI. The length of the CDR3 is 15 residues. J gave up 5 bases and V 7 bases, and 10 bases lay outside the gene matches. The CDR3 loop is CASKPGLAGIDTQYF. In DNA form, the CDR3 reads TGTGCCAGCAAACCAGGGCTAGCGGGAATAGATACGCAGTATTTT.

This rearrangement joins TRBV2 to TRBJ1-2; TRBD1 matches 7 bases. Germline values: CDR1 SNHLY, CDR2 FYNNEI. Trimming cost V 6 bases and J 0 bases; bases outside gene matches: 1. This CDR3 is built from 13 residues. As DNA, the CDR3 is TGTGCCAGCAGGACAGGGACTAACTATGGCTACACCTTC. It is translated as CASRTGTNYGYTF. The entire variable domain, with the rest obtained from reference TRBV2 and TRBJ1-2, is as follows: EPEVTQTPSHQVTQMGQEVILRCVPISNHLYFYWYRQILGQKVEFLVSFYNNEISEKSEIFDDQFSVERPDGSNFTLKIRSTKLEDSAMYFCASRTGTNYGYTFGSGTRLTVV.

The chain couples TRBV6-1 to TRBJ1-2; 7 nucleotides line up with TRBD1. This CDR3 region has 15 residues. Germline V gene data show CDR1 as MNHNS and CDR2 as SASEGT. Losses at the gene ends were 6 bases for V and 2 bases for J; bases not matched to a gene: 9. CDR3 in DNA: TGTGCCAGCAGCGATATGACAGGGCCAAACTATGGCTACACCTTC. It codes for CASSDMTGPNYGYTF.

The chain combines TRBV28 with TRBJ1-2; D remains unclear. This CDR3 has 14 amino acids. The ends were cut back, 5 bases at V and 3 bases at J, with 13 bases in the middle. Germline values: CDR1 MDHEN, CDR2 SYDVKM. The CDR3 is CASSLSGSYYGYTF. As DNA, the CDR3 is TGTGCCAGCAGTCTATCGGGAAGCTACTATGGCTACACCTTC.